A single sample gave rise to the 11 T cell receptor beta chains below, sequenced in a study of blood T cell repertoires in COVID-19. Produced via immunoSEQ multiplex PCR; TCRdb's table is partial and in-frame only. The repertoire holds around 60,000 clones, 72% seen once, with roughly 4.9% in the top ten. Sequencing input: peripheral blood. The source is a woman aged 70-85 years with COVID-19, enrolled during active disease.

This chain connects TRBV6-2 or TRBV6-3 to TRBJ2-7; 9 nucleotides align to TRBD1. Germline CDR1 MNHEY, CDR2 SVGEGT. V gave up 6 bases and J gave up 4 bases; unmatched junction bases: 10. This CDR3 spans 15 amino acids. CDR3 sequence: CASSPTGQGRYEQYF. CDR3 in DNA: TGTGCCAGCAGCCCGACGGGACAGGGAAGATACGAGCAGTACTTC.

In this sample, this clone turned up a few times. The V and J genes are TRBV10-3 and TRBJ2-1; no clear D gene. Germline V CDR1 and CDR2: ENHRY, SYGVKD. Trimming took 8 bases from V and 0 from J, leaving 8 bases between them. There are 13 residues in the CDR3. The CDR3 protein is CAIESVSYNEQFF. DNA for the CDR3: TGTGCCATCGAAAGCGTCTCCTACAATGAGCAGTTCTTC.

Remarks on this clone: Distinct nucleotide sequences in the sample also encode this CDR3. The chain joins TRBV5-1 to TRBJ1-3, with 8 bases aligning to TRBD1. From germline, CDR1 is SGHRS and CDR2 YFSETQ. V lost 2 bases, J lost 0 bases, and 4 bases stayed unmatched. CDR3 length: 16 residues. The CDR3 reads CASSFGDRGSGNTIYF. The CDR3 coding sequence is TGCGCCAGCAGCTTCGGTGACAGGGGCTCTGGAAACACCATATATTTT.

V gene TRBV12-5 combines with J gene TRBJ1-5; D is unclear. The CDR3 sequence is 12 residues long. Trimming left V 6 bases short and J 8 bases short, with 11 bases between. Per the germline V gene, CDR1 is LGHNT and CDR2 is FRNRAP. In DNA, the CDR3 is TGTGCTAGTGGACCCCCCGGGGAGCCCCAGCATTTT. Translated, it gives CASGPPGEPQHF.

This clone was detected only a few times. This chain joins TRBV19 and TRBJ2-6, with D tentatively TRBD2 (5 bases). The CDR3 spans 15 residues. V lost 7 bases, J lost 2 bases, and 12 bases lay in between. Germline assignment: CDR1 LNHDA and CDR2 SQIVND (reference sequence). CDR3 sequence: CASTSRVAGANVLTF. CDR3 DNA: TGTGCCAGTACCTCGAGGGTCGCTGGGGCCAACGTCCTGACTTTC.

The V gene is TRBV6-5, the J gene TRBJ1-4, with D hard to call. V lost 2 bases, J lost 4 bases, and 8 bases lay in between. In germline, CDR1 is MNHEY, CDR2 SVGAGI. There are 14 residues in the CDR3. CDR3 sequence reads: CASSYGRDNEKLFF. CDR3 DNA sequence: TGTGCCAGCAGTTACGGTAGAGATAATGAAAAACTGTTTTTT.

This chain uses TRBV7-6 with TRBJ2-3; 14 bases agree with TRBD2. This CDR3 region has 17 residues. Germline CDR1 and CDR2: SGHVS and FNYEAQ. The V and J ends lost 1 base and 6 bases, in that order; junction bases with no gene match: 6. The CDR3 DNA sequence: TGTGCCAGCAGCTTAGAGGGGACTAGCGGGAGATGGGATACGCAGTATTTT. Encoded protein: CASSLEGTSGRWDTQYF. Based on the CDR3 plus reference TRBV7-6 and TRBJ2-3, the full variable domain is GAGVSQSPRYKVTKRGQDVALRCDPISGHVSLYWYRQALGQGPEFLTYFNYEAQQDKSGLPNDRFSAERPEGSISTLTIQRTEQRDSAMYRCASSLEGTSGRWDTQYFGPGTRLTVL.

The chain links TRBV7-6 to TRBJ2-7; D possibly corresponds to TRBD1 (6 bases). The V gene's germline CDR1 is SGHVS and CDR2 FNYEAQ. The CDR3 spans 15 residues. Trimming shortened V by 4 bases and J by 2 bases, and 15 bases separated the two germline ends. DNA for the CDR3: TGTGCCAGCAGCTCCCGCCAGGGGCGGACCTACGAGCAGTACTTC. As protein: CASSSRQGRTYEQYF.

This CDR3 reads CASSLLLGTGELFF. The CDR3 coding sequence is TGTGCCAGCAGCCTTTTGCTAGGAACCGGGGAGCTGTTTTTT. The V and J genes are TRBV25-1 and TRBJ2-2; D is unresolved. Germline lookup yields CDR1 MGHDK and CDR2 SYGVNS. Trimming removed 6 bases from V and 5 bases from J, with 13 bases in between. The CDR3 totals 14 residues.

This sequence joins TRBV4-1 and TRBJ1-2; no reliable D call. CDR1 and CDR2 (germline): MGHRA, YSYEKL. The CDR3 length is 16 residues. The V end lost 0 bases, the J end lost 1 base, and 12 bases lay between the germline ends. CDR3 sequence (DNA): TGCGCCAGCAGCCAAGATCTGGGAGGGCTTAACTATGGCTACACCTTC. This codes for CASSQDLGGLNYGYTF.

The CDR3 bases are TGTGCCAGTAGTACCCAGGGGGGAGGCACTGAAGCTTTCTTT. It specifies CASSTQGGGTEAFF. J is TRBJ1-1 and V is TRBV19; TRBD1 matches 7 bases. V was clipped by 4 bases and J by 4 bases; unmatched bases: 6. The CDR3 has 14 residues. Germline-derived CDR1 and CDR2 are LNHDA and SQIVND (reference sequence).